A single sample gave rise to the 27 T cell receptor beta chains below, sequenced in a study of STAT3 mutations in large granular lymphocyte leukemia. Overall study results and limits: At least one immunodominant TCR beta clonotype appeared in every T-cell large granular lymphocyte leukemia patient.

Sequencing used immunoSEQ multiplex PCR; TCRdb keeps in-frame clones, though not all of them. The repertoire holds 3,500 to 5,000 clones, with over 80% as singletons. These TCRs' antigens remain unknown. Sequencing input: peripheral blood mononuclear cells. Every receptor here comes from a boy aged 10-17 years with T-cell large granular lymphocyte leukemia. Some clones in this sample may be carry-over from other donors' samples.

The chain carries TRBV6-1 and TRBJ2-7; D remains ambiguous. The CDR3 runs 14 residues. Trimming shortened V by 1 base and J by 1 base, and 8 bases separated the two germline ends. CDR1 MNHNS and CDR2 SASEGT come from the germline V gene. The DNA for the CDR3 is TGTGCCAGCAGTGAAGTGGTTTCGTCCTACGAGCAGTACTTC. Protein product: CASSEVVSSYEQYF.

Here the CDR3 DNA reads TGTGCCAGCAGCTTGGGAGGGCGGGGAGGGACTGAAGCTTTCTTT. Translating it yields CASSLGGRGGTEAFF. The genes are TRBV5-4 and TRBJ1-1; no reliable D call. V lost 0 bases to trimming and J lost 5 bases, with 14 bases between them. Germline V gene data show CDR1 as SGHNT and CDR2 as YYREEE (reference sequence). CDR3 length: 15 residues. The variable domain in full, with the rest retrieved from reference TRBV5-4 and TRBJ1-1, is ETGVTQSPTHLIKTRGQQVTLRCSSQSGHNTVSWYQQALGQGPQFIFQYYREEENGRGNFPPRFSGLQFPNYSSELNVNALELDDSALYLCASSLGGRGGTEAFFGQGTRLTVV.

The chain is built from TRBV5-1 and TRBJ2-7, with 7 bases lining up with TRBD1. Germline loops: CDR1 SGHRS, CDR2 YFSETQ. Trimming at V came to 0 bases and at J to 0 bases, leaving 0 bases not matched to a gene. The length of the CDR3 is 14 residues. This chain's CDR3 is CASSLGQGSYEQYF. CDR3 DNA: TGCGCCAGCAGCTTGGGACAGGGCTCCTACGAGCAGTACTTC.

V gene TRBV25-1 combines with J gene TRBJ2-5, with D perhaps matching TRBD2 (5 bases). The ends were cut back, 4 bases at V and 2 bases at J, with 14 bases in the middle. This CDR3 is 15 amino acids long. In germline, CDR1 is MGHDK, CDR2 SYGVNS. The CDR3, as DNA: TGTGCCAGCAGTGGCCTAGCACCCTATCAAGAGACCCAGTACTTC. It specifies CASSGLAPYQETQYF.

This rearrangement joins TRBV30 to TRBJ1-1, with unresolved D. This CDR3 has 13 residues. The V end lost 0 bases, the J end lost 1 base, and 6 bases lay between the germline ends. The germline V gene has CDR1 GTSNPN and CDR2 SVGIG (reference sequence). The CDR3 loop is CAWSVDQNTEAFF. CDR3 nucleotide sequence: TGTGCCTGGAGTGTCGACCAGAACACTGAAGCTTTCTTT.

The rearrangement links TRBV5-1 to TRBJ1-2; D is perhaps TRBD1 (6 bases). CDR1 and CDR2 (germline): SGHRS, YFSETQ. Trimming took off 4 bases at V and 2 bases at J, with 9 bases between the two ends. CDR3 size: 13 residues. The CDR3 DNA is TGCGCCAGCAGCGCCCAGGGGAACTATGGCTACACCTTC. The encoded protein is CASSAQGNYGYTF. The whole variable domain, filled in from reference TRBV5-1 and TRBJ1-2, reads KAGVTQTPRYLIKTRGQQVTLSCSPISGHRSVSWYQQTPGQGLQFLFEYFSETQRNKGNFPGRFSGRQFSNSRSEMNVSTLELGDSALYLCASSAQGNYGYTFGSGTRLTVV.

The chain is built from TRBV5-6 and TRBJ2-7; D uncertain. Trimming took off 4 bases at V and 9 bases at J, with 20 bases between the two ends. CDR1 SGHDT and CDR2 YYEEEE come from the germline V gene. The CDR3 spans 14 residues. DNA of the CDR3: TGTGCCAGCAGCCCCTGGACGGACCTACGTGGGCAGTACTTC. Encoded protein: CASSPWTDLRGQYF.

This chain links TRBV28 with TRBJ2-7; no clear D gene. Germline V gene sequence: CDR1 MDHEN, CDR2 SYDVKM. V lost 8 bases and J 2 bases, leaving 13 bases between the germline ends. The CDR3 sequence is 13 residues long. Here the CDR3 DNA reads TGTGCCAGCTTCGGGCCTACGACCTACGAGCAGTACTTC. Protein: CASFGPTTYEQYF. Filled out from reference TRBV28 and TRBJ2-7, the complete variable domain reads DVKVTQSSRYLVKRTGEKVFLECVQDMDHENMFWYRQDPGLGLRLIYFSYDVKMKEKGDIPEGYSVSREKKERFSLILESASTNQTSMYLCASFGPTTYEQYFGPGTRLTVT.

The count of this clone is one. The rearrangement joins TRBV5-1 to TRBJ2-3, with TRBD1 identical over 8 bases. Germline V gives CDR1 SGHRS, CDR2 YFSETQ. The CDR3 covers 14 residues. The junction had 2 bases not matched to a gene; V was cut back by 2 bases and J by 3 bases. The CDR3 reads CASSFGQGTDTQYF. For the CDR3, the DNA is TGCGCCAGCAGCTTTGGACAGGGAACAGATACGCAGTATTTT.

The chain recombines TRBV14 with TRBJ2-4; D uncertain. CDR1 is SGHDN and CDR2 is FVKESK in the germline V gene. The CDR3 totals 17 residues. V lost 1 base, J lost 1 base, and 14 bases lay in between. The CDR3 nucleotides read TGTGCCAGCAGCCAAGGGGGTGCAAGGCGGGCCAAAAACATTCAGTACTTC. Translated, it gives CASSQGGARRAKNIQYF.

This sequence joins TRBV6-5 and TRBJ2-7; 9 nucleotides align to TRBD1. The CDR3 loop spans 15 amino acids. After removal of 2 bases from V and 3 bases from J, the junction contained 5 bases not matched to a gene. Germline values: CDR1 MNHEY, CDR2 SVGAGI. This CDR3 reads CASSYGLDRGYEQYF. The CDR3 DNA sequence: TGTGCCAGCAGTTACGGGCTGGACAGGGGCTACGAGCAGTACTTC.

This chain uses TRBV30 with TRBJ1-6; no definite D call. CDR1 is GTSNPN and CDR2 is SVGIG in the germline V gene (reference sequence). The CDR3 consists of 15 residues. The V end lost 1 base, the J end lost 4 bases, and 11 bases lay between the germline ends. The CDR3 DNA is TGTGCCTGGAGTGGTATGGACCTGTATAATTCACCCCTCCACTTT. Translated: CAWSGMDLYNSPLHF.

This rearrangement joins TRBV6-5 to TRBJ1-6; D gene uncertain. This CDR3 spans 15 amino acids. Germline values: CDR1 MNHEY, CDR2 SVGAGI. The V gene lost 0 bases and the J gene lost 7 bases, with 10 bases spanning the gap. The CDR3 DNA reads TGTGCCAGCAGTTACTCGACGGGTCTGAATTCACCCCTCCACTTT. Translating it yields CASSYSTGLNSPLHF.

There are a few counts of this clone. CDR3 in amino acids: CAIRGGNEQYF. The CDR3 nucleotides read TGTGCCATCAGGGGCGGGAACGAGCAGTACTTC. The J gene is TRBJ2-7, the V gene TRBV10-3; a possible D gene is TRBD2 (6 bases). V was cut by 6 bases and J by 5 bases, with 8 bases left in between. CDR1 is ENHRY and CDR2 is SYGVKD in the germline V gene. The CDR3 consists of 11 residues.

The chain combines TRBV7-9 with TRBJ1-6; D call uncertain. V lost 1 base to trimming and J lost 7 bases, with 8 bases between them. Germline CDR1 reads SEHNR; CDR2 reads FQNEAQ (reference sequence). The CDR3 is 14 amino acids. CDR3 coding DNA: TGTGCCAGCAGCTTAGGGACGGGCAATTCACCCCTCCACTTT. It translates to CASSLGTGNSPLHF.

The rearrangement joins TRBV2 to TRBJ1-6; D gene uncertain. CDR1 SNHLY and CDR2 FYNNEI come from the germline V gene. Trimming removed 6 bases from V and 0 bases from J, with 0 bases in between. This CDR3 is 12 amino acids long. In DNA, the CDR3 is TGTGCCAGCAGCTCCTATAATTCACCCCTCCACTTT. Its protein product is CASSSYNSPLHF.

The gene calls are TRBV9 and TRBJ2-7; D might be TRBD2 (6 bases). The CDR3 totals 15 residues. The germline V gene encodes CDR1 SGDLS and CDR2 YYNGEE. The V and J ends lost 3 bases and 0 bases respectively, with 13 bases between them. In DNA, the CDR3 is TGTGCCAGCAGCGATGGCCCGGGACTCTCCTACGAGCAGTACTTC. It yields the protein CASSDGPGLSYEQYF.

The chain uses TRBV5-6 and TRBJ1-5; no reliable D call. The V and J ends lost 4 bases and 2 bases respectively, with 13 bases between them. This CDR3 contains 15 residues. Germline-derived CDR1 and CDR2 are SGHDT and YYEEEE. The CDR3 DNA follows: TGTGCCAGCAGCCAACGTTTTGAGGGCAATCAGCCCCAGCATTTT. This codes for CASSQRFEGNQPQHF.

In this sample, this clone is medium-sized. The chain joins TRBV5-6 to TRBJ1-2; D not certain. Germline V gives CDR1 SGHDT, CDR2 YYEEEE. CDR3 length: 15 amino acids. V shed 5 bases and J shed 5 bases, with 19 bases lying between them. As DNA, the CDR3 is TGTGCCAGCAGGGAGGCGGGCATATTTACTTATGGCTACACCTTC. Encoded protein: CASREAGIFTYGYTF.

The rearrangement uses TRBV18 and TRBJ1-5, with D unclear. The CDR3 consists of 12 residues. The germline CDR1 and CDR2 sequences are KGHSH and LQKENI. The V end was cut by 3 bases, the J end by 2 bases, with 2 bases between. CDR3 loop: CASSPGNQPQHF. In DNA, the CDR3 is TGTGCCAGCTCACCGGGCAATCAGCCCCAGCATTTT.

This clone was recorded a few times. This sequence joins TRBV6-6 and TRBJ1-2, with D possibly being TRBD1 (5 bases). This CDR3 contains 15 residues. CDR1 is MNHNY, CDR2 SVGAGI, per germline (reference sequence). Trimming removed 9 bases from V and 2 bases from J, with 19 bases in between. CDR3 amino acids: CASVSPRAQNYGYTF. The CDR3 coding sequence is TGTGCCAGTGTGTCCCCCAGGGCCCAAAACTATGGCTACACCTTC.

J is TRBJ2-7 and V is TRBV29-1; D is possibly TRBD2 (6 bases). Trimming left V 2 bases short and J 5 bases short, with 16 bases between. This CDR3 comprises 14 residues. Germline CDR1 and CDR2: SQVTM and ANQGSEA. CDR3 sequence reads: CSVEPMGGLNEQYF. DNA for the CDR3: TGCAGCGTTGAACCGATGGGAGGATTGAACGAGCAGTACTTC.

This clone was seen a handful of times. Here the CDR3 reads CASSQERGGQETQYF. CDR3 nucleotides: TGCGCCAGCAGCCAAGAGCGGGGGGGCCAAGAGACCCAGTACTTC. The chain joins TRBV4-3 to TRBJ2-5; 9 bases are a match to TRBD2. CDR1 and CDR2 (germline): LGHNA, YSLEER. The CDR3 loop spans 15 amino acids. With V trimmed by 0 bases and J by 1 base, 0 bases remained unmatched.

This rearrangement joins TRBV28 to TRBJ2-1; a possible D gene is TRBD2 (6 bases). The CDR3 extends over 15 amino acids. Per the germline V gene, CDR1 is MDHEN and CDR2 is SYDVKM. The V end was cut by 5 bases, the J end by 6 bases, with 17 bases between. CDR3 nucleotide sequence: TGTGCCAGCAGTCTGGGGGGAATGATGGTCAATGAGCAGTTCTTC. This sequence encodes CASSLGGMMVNEQFF.

The chain is built from TRBV7-9 and TRBJ2-5; TRBD2 agrees at 9 bases. The CDR3 is 15 amino acids. In germline, CDR1 is SEHNR, CDR2 FQNEAQ (reference sequence). Trimming took 5 bases from V and 2 from J; bases not matched to a gene: 6. As DNA, the CDR3 is TGTGCCAGCAGCCAAGAGCGGGGGGCGCAAGAGACCCAGTACTTC. Translated: CASSQERGAQETQYF.

J is TRBJ1-1 and V is TRBV5-1; D might be TRBD1 (6 bases). V lost 4 bases, J lost 5 bases, and 9 bases lay in between. This CDR3 region has 12 residues. Germline V gene data show CDR1 as SGHRS and CDR2 as YFSETQ. CDR3 region: CASSVDRTEAFF. CDR3 nucleotides: TGCGCCAGCAGCGTCGACAGGACTGAAGCTTTCTTT.

The CDR3 loop is CASSGTGWTEAFF. As DNA, the CDR3 is TGTGCCAGCTCAGGGACAGGGTGGACTGAAGCTTTCTTT. The chain is built from TRBV18 and TRBJ1-1; 9 nucleotides match TRBD1. CDR1 is KGHSH, CDR2 LQKENI, per germline. The CDR3 has 13 amino acids. The trim removed 5 bases at V and 5 bases at J, leaving 3 bases unmatched.